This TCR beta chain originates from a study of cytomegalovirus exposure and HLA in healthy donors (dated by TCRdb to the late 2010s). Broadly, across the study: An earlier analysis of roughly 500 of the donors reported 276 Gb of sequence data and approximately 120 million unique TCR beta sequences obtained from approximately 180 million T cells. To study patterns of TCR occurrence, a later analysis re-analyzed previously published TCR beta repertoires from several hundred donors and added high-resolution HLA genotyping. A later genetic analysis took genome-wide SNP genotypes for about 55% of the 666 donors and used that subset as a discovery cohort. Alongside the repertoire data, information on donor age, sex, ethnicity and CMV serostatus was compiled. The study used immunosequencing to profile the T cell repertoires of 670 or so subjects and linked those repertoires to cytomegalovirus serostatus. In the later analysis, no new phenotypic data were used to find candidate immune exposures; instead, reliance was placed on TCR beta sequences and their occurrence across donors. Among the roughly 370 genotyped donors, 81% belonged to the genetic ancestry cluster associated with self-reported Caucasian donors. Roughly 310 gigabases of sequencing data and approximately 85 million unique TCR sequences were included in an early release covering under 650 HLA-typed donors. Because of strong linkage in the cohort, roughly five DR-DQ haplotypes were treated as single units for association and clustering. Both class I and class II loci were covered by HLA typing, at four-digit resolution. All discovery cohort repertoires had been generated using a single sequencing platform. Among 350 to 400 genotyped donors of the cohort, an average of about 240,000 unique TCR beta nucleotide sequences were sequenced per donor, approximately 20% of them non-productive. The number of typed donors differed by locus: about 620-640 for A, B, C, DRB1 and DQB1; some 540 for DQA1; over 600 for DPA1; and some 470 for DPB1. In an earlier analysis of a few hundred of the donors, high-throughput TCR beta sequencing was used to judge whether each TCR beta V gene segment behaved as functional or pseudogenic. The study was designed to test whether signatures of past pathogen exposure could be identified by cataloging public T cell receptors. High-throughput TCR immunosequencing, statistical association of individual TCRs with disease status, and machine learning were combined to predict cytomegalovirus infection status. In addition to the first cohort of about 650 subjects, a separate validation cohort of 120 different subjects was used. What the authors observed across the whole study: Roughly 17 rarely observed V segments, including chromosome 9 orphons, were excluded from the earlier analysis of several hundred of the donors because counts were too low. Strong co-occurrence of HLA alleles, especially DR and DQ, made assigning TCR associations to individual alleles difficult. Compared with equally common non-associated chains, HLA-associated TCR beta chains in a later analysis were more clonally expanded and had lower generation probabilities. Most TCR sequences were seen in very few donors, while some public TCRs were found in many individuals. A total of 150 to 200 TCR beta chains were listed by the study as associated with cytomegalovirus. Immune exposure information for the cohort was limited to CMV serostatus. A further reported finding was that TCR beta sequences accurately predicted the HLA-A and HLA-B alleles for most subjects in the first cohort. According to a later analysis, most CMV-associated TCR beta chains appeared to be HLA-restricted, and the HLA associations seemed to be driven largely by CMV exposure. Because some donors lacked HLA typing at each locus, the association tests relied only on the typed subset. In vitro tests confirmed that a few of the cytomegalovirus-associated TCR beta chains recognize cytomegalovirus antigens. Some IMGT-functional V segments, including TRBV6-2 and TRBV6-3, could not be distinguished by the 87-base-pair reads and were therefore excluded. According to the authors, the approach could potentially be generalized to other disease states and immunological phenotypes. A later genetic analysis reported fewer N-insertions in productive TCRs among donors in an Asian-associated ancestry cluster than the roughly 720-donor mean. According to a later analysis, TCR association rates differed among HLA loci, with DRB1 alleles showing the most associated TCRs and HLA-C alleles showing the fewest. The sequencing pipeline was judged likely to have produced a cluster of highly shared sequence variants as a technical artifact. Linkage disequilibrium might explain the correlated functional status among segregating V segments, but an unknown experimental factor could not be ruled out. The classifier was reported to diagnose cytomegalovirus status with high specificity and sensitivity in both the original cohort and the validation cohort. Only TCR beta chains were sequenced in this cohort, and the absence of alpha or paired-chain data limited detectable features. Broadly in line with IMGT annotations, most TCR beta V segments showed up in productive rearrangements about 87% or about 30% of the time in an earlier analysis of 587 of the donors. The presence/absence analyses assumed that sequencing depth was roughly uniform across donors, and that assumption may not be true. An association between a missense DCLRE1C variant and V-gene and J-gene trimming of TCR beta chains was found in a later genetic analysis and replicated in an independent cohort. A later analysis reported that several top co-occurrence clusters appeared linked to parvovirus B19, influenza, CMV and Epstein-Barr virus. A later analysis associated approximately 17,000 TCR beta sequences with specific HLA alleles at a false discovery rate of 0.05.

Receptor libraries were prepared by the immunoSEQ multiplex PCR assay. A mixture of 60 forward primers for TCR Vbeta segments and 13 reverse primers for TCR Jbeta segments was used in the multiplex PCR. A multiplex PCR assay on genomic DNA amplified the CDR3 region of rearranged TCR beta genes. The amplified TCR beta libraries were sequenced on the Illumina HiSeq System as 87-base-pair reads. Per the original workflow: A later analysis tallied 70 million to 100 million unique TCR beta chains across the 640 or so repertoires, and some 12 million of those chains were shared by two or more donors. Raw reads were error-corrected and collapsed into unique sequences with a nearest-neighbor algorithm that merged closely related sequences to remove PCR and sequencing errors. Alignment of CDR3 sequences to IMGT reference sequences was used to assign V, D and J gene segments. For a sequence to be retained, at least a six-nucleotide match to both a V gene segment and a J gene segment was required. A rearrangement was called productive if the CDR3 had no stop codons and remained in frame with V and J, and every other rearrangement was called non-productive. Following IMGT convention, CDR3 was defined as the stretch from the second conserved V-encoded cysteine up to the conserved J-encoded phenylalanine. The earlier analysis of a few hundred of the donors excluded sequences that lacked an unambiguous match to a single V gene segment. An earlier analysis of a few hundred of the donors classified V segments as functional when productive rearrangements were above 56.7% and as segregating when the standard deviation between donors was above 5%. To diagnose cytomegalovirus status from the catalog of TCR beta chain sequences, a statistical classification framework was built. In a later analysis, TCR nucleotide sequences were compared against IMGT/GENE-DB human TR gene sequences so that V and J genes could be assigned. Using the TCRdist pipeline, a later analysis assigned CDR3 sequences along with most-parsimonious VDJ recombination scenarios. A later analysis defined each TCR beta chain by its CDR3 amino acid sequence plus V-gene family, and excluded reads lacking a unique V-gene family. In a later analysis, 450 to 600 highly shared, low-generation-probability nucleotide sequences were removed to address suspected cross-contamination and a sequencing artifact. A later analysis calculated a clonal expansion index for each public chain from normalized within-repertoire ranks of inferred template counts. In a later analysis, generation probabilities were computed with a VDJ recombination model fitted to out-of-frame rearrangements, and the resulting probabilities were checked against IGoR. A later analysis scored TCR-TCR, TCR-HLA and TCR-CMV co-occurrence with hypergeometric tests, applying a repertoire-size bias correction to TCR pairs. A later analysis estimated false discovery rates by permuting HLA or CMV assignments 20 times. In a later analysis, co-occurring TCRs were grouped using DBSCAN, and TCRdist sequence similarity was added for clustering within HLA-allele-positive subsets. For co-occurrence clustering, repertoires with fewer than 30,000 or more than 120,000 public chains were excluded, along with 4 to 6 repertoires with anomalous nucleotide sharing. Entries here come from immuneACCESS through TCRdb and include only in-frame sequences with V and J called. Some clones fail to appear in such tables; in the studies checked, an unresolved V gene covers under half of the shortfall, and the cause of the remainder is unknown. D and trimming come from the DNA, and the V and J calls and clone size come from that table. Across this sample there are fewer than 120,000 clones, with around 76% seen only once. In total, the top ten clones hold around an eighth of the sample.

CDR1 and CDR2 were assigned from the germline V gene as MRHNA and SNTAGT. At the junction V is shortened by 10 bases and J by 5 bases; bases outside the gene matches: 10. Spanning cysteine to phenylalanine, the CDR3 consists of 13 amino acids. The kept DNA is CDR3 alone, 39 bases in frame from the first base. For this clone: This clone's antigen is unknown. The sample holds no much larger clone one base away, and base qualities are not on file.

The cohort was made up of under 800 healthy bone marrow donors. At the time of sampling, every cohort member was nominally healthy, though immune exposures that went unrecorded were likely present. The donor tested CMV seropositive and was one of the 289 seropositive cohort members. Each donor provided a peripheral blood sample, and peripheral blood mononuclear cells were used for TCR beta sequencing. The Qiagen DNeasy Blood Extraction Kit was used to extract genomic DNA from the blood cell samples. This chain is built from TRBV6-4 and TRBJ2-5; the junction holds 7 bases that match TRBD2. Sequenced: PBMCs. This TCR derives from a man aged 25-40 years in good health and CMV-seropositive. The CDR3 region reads CATSLAPGETQYF. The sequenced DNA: TGTGCCACCTCACTAGCGCCAGGGGAGACCCAGTACTTC.